This passage covers 4 T cell receptor beta chains from one sample sequenced in a study of cytomegalovirus exposure and HLA in healthy donors. It was with 60 Vbeta and 13 Jbeta primers that the PCR ran. Using immunoSEQ multiplex PCR, the repertoire was profiled, and TCRdb retains in-frame clones only, with some absent. The table shows fewer than 150,000 clones, with about 79% occurring only once. The specimen was PBMCs. The receptors were gathered from a male donor in good health and CMV-seronegative.

This chain joins TRBV19 and TRBJ1-1; possibly TRBD1 for D (5 bases). The germline V and J ends were trimmed by 5 bases and 1 base, with 14 bases remaining between them. Germline CDR1 reads LNHDA; CDR2 reads SQIVND (reference sequence). The CDR3 length is 15 residues. The CDR3 DNA follows: TGTGCCAGTAGTTTAGGGGCCTCCACGAACACTGAAGCTTTCTTT. Protein sequence: CASSLGASTNTEAFF.

Points on this clone: One end of the junction is discordant with germline, which a read error may explain. The chain employs TRBV2 and TRBJ2-5; D perhaps matches TRBD2 (5 bases). Germline-derived CDR1 and CDR2 are SNHLY and FYNNEI. The CDR3 has 10 amino acids. CDR3 DNA: TGTGCCAGTAGTACGCGGAGTAGCGACTTC. Protein sequence: CASSTRSSDF.

The rearrangement links TRBV27 to TRBJ1-6; tentatively, D is TRBD1 (5 bases). The CDR3 is 16 amino acids. V was trimmed by 2 bases and J by 7 bases, leaving 15 bases between them. Germline V gives CDR1 MNHEY, CDR2 SMNVEV (reference sequence). This CDR3 reads CASSLEPGLLNSPLHF. The CDR3 DNA is TGTGCCAGCAGTTTAGAACCGGGACTCTTAAATTCACCCCTCCACTTT.

This chain connects TRBV27 to TRBJ1-2, with D unclear. The CDR3 consists of 12 residues. Trimming left V 3 bases short and J 8 bases short, with 10 bases between. Looked up from germline, CDR1 is MNHEY and CDR2 is SMNVEV (reference sequence). CDR3: CASSFLGPGYTF. The CDR3 DNA follows: TGTGCCAGCAGTTTCCTTGGGCCCGGCTACACCTTC.